These T cell receptor beta chains were read from a single sample in a study of CD8 T cells in ankylosing spondylitis. MiXCR was run by TCRdb on the 5' RACE reads, yielding one entry per CDR3 protein. The sample lists 400,000 to 450,000 distinct CDR3 sequences; approximately 17% were seen once. Sequences were obtained from blood, either unsorted or a sorted T cell fraction (not recorded which). Receptor source: a male donor with ankylosing spondylitis. Each CDR3 is given with its conserved first and last residue. D genes are given only for firm matches. The size entry is marked missing in some rows and otherwise reads once, few, many or a size class.

d_call	clone_size	v_call	j_call	cdr3_aa	cdr3_nt
NA	NA	TRBV20-1	TRBJ2-5	CSARESLARETQYF	TGCAGTGCTAGAGAATCCCTCGCCAGAGAGACCCAGTACTTC
NA	few	TRBV30	TRBJ2-3	CAWSLTTDTQYF	TGTGCCTGGAGTCTTACTACAGATACGCAGTATTTT
NA	many	TRBV12-3/TRBV12-4	TRBJ2-6	CASSFAGANVLTF	TGTGCCAGCAGTTTCGCTGGGGCCAACGTCCTGACTTTC
TRBD2	NA	TRBV5-1	TRBJ2-1	CASGAGDEQFF	TGCGCCAGCGGGGCGGGGGATGAGCAGTTCTTC
NA	NA	TRBV7-2	TRBJ1-4	CASSLAGASEKLFF	TGTGCCAGCAGCTTAGCAGGGGCTTCTGAAAAACTGTTTTTT
TRBD1	few	TRBV20-1	TRBJ2-5	CSASGDRVVGETQYF	TGCAGTGCTAGCGGGGACAGGGTGGTTGGGGAGACCCAGTACTTC
TRBD1	many	TRBV24-1	TRBJ2-1	CATSGQGTNEQFF	TGTGCCACCAGTGGACAGGGGACCAATGAGCAGTTCTTC
NA	few	TRBV5-1	TRBJ2-1	CASSYDSVWQFF	TGCGCCAGCAGTTACGACTCTGTTTGGCAGTTCTTC
TRBD1	many	TRBV29-1	TRBJ2-3	CSVEQGAADTQYF	TGCAGCGTTGAACAGGGGGCGGCAGATACGCAGTATTTT
TRBD2	NA	TRBV20-1	TRBJ2-3	CSAKTSGNTDTQYF	TGCAGTGCTAAGACTAGCGGAAACACAGATACGCAGTATTTT
TRBD2	NA	TRBV4-1	TRBJ2-7	CASSQEPWLAGVEQYF	TGCGCCAGCAGCCAAGAGCCCTGGCTAGCGGGAGTCGAGCAGTACTTC
NA	NA	TRBV7-3	TRBJ2-1	CASSKRGEEQFF	TGTGCCAGCAGCAAAAGGGGAGAGGAGCAGTTCTTC
NA	few	TRBV11-2	TRBJ1-2	CASSLLGFGYTF	TGTGCCAGCAGCTTATTGGGGTTTGGCTACACCTTC
TRBD1	many	TRBV12-3/TRBV12-4	TRBJ2-2	CASTRDSPNTGELFF	TGTGCCAGCACCCGGGACAGCCCGAACACCGGGGAGCTGTTTTTT
TRBD1	few	TRBV9	TRBJ2-1	CASSVGQGWDNEQFF	TGTGCCAGCAGCGTAGGACAGGGGTGGGACAATGAGCAGTTCTTC
TRBD2	NA	TRBV11-2	TRBJ2-2	CASSLELAGGNTGELFF	TGTGCCAGCAGCTTAGAACTAGCGGGAGGCAACACCGGGGAGCTGTTTTTT
TRBD1	NA	TRBV7-9	TRBJ2-7	CASSLGLRDRGPYEQYF	TGTGCCAGCAGCTTAGGTCTTCGGGACAGGGGCCCCTACGAGCAGTACTTC
TRBD1	NA	TRBV5-1	TRBJ2-5	CASSPLSQGAAQETQYF	TGCGCCAGCAGCCCCCTCTCACAGGGGGCGGCCCAAGAGACCCAGTACTTC
TRBD2	NA	TRBV15	TRBJ2-3	CATSRGGAGGSTDTQYF	TGTGCCACCAGCAGAGGGGGAGCGGGGGGGTCGACAGATACGCAGTATTTT
TRBD1	NA	TRBV5-1	TRBJ2-7	CASSVSTGDYYEQYF	TGCGCCAGCAGCGTTTCAACAGGGGATTACTACGAGCAGTACTTC
NA	NA	TRBV5-1	TRBJ1-1	CASSRINSNTEAFF	TGCGCCAGCAGCCGAATAAATTCGAACACTGAAGCTTTCTTT
NA	NA	TRBV28	TRBJ2-1	CASSFFKGAYNEQFF	TGTGCCAGCAGTTTTTTCAAGGGGGCCTACAATGAGCAGTTCTTC
TRBD2	NA	TRBV2	TRBJ2-1	CASSDTGLAAQFF	TGTGCCAGCAGCGATACCGGACTAGCGGCGCAGTTCTTC
NA	few	TRBV7-6	TRBJ1-3	CASSLEGLGFSGNTIYF	TGTGCCAGCAGTTTAGAGGGTCTGGGCTTCTCTGGAAACACCATATATTTT
TRBD1	NA	TRBV12-3/TRBV12-4	TRBJ2-5	CASSLGQRVQETQYF	TGTGCCAGCAGTTTGGGACAGAGGGTCCAAGAGACCCAGTACTTC
NA	few	TRBV7-9	TRBJ1-1	CASSSSGAMNTEAFF	TGTGCCAGCAGCTCCTCGGGGGCCATGAACACTGAAGCTTTCTTT
NA	few	TRBV6-2/TRBV6-3	TRBJ2-1	CASSYGGGQSNEQFF	TGTGCCAGCAGTTACGGGGGGGGACAGTCAAATGAGCAGTTCTTC
TRBD1	NA	TRBV9	TRBJ2-3	CASSSHRGSTDTQYF	TGTGCCAGCAGCTCGCACAGGGGTTCCACAGATACGCAGTATTTT
NA	NA	TRBV5-1	TRBJ2-5	CASTRGGEETQYF	TGCGCCAGCACAAGGGGGGGCGAAGAGACCCAGTACTTC
NA	NA	TRBV5-5	TRBJ2-1	CASSLYLAYNEQFF	TGTGCCAGCAGCTTGTACCTGGCCTACAATGAGCAGTTCTTC
TRBD1	NA	TRBV19	TRBJ1-2	CASNWDSRNYGYTF	TGTGCCAGTAACTGGGACAGCAGGAACTATGGCTACACCTTC
TRBD1	NA	TRBV5-5	TRBJ2-2	CASSPAEGATGELFF	TGTGCCAGCAGCCCCGCAGAGGGGGCCACCGGGGAGCTGTTTTTT
NA	many	TRBV7-9	TRBJ2-7	CASGGRTYEQYF	TGTGCCAGCGGGGGCCGAACCTACGAGCAGTACTTC